The 26 T cell receptor beta chains below were found in one sample sequenced in a study of T cells after yellow fever vaccination. TCRdb re-analysed the 5' RACE reads in MiXCR, keeping a single row per CDR3 protein. Found here are 350,000 or so distinct CDR3 sequences, roughly 8.4% of them singletons; the top ten hold 17%. Specimen: PBMCs, collected roughly 45 days after the first yellow fever vaccination. The receptors shown here come from a young man who received the YFV17D yellow fever vaccine.

The sample holds a few counts of this clonotype. V usage is TRBV20-1 and J usage is TRBJ2-5; D could derive from TRBD1 or TRBD2 (7 bases each). From germline, CDR1 is DFQATT and CDR2 SNEGSKA (reference sequence). Deletions cut 2 bases from V and 5 bases from J, with 21 bases between. CDR3 length: 16 residues. The CDR3 here is CSARPRFQGGVETQYF. CDR3 bases: TGCAGTGCTAGACCCCGGTTTCAGGGGGGGGTGGAGACCCAGTACTTC.

The gene calls are TRBV9 and TRBJ1-4; D is perhaps TRBD1 (6 bases). The CDR3 covers 14 residues. Deletions cut 5 bases from V and 3 bases from J, with 11 bases between. CDR1 and CDR2 from the germline V gene are SGDLS and YYNGEE. The CDR3 loop reads CASSPGVSNEKLFF. The DNA of the CDR3 is TGTGCCAGCAGTCCAGGGGTCTCTAATGAAAAACTGTTTTTT. Filled out from reference TRBV9 and TRBJ1-4, the complete variable domain reads DSGVTQTPKHLITATGQRVTLRCSPRSGDLSVYWYQQSLDQGLQFLIQYYNGEERAKGNILERFSAQQFPDLHSELNLSSLELGDSALYFCASSPGVSNEKLFFGSGTQLSVL.

This clonotype was recorded a few times. V usage is TRBV9 and J usage is TRBJ2-1; D remains ambiguous. The CDR3 spans 15 residues. Between the trimmed V and J ends, which lost 3 bases and 0 bases, there was a span of 10 bases. The germline V gene encodes CDR1 SGDLS and CDR2 YYNGEE. The CDR3 DNA reads TGTGCCAGCAGCGGGGCCAGAGGCTCCTACAATGAGCAGTTCTTC. Its protein is CASSGARGSYNEQFF.

This clonotype has a handful of counts. CDR3 sequence reads: CASSPPNQRNYGYTF. CDR3 nucleotides: TGTGCCAGCTCACCACCGAATCAGAGGAACTATGGCTACACCTTC. The V and J genes are TRBV18 and TRBJ1-2, with D unresolved. CDR1 and CDR2 (germline): KGHSH, LQKENI. CDR3 length: 15 amino acids. Trimming removed 0 bases at V and 2 bases at J, with 10 bases between. The full variable domain, with the rest looked up from reference TRBV18 and TRBJ1-2, is NAGVMQNPRHLVRRRGQEARLRCSPMKGHSHVYWYRQLPEEGLKFMVYLQKENIIDESGMPKERFSAEFPKEGPSILRIQQVVRGDSAAYFCASSPPNQRNYGYTFGSGTRLTVV.

This clonotype was seen ten or more times. The CDR3 DNA is TGTGCCAGCAGCTTTTTGTTCCCAGGTTCGGCCGGGGAGCTGTTTTTT. Translating gives CASSFLFPGSAGELFF. The J gene is TRBJ2-2, the V gene TRBV7-2; D not certain. Germline V CDR1 and CDR2: SGHTA, FQGNSA. CDR3 length: 16 residues. Trimming shortened V by 3 bases and J by 6 bases, and 17 bases separated the two germline ends.

This clonotype was seen at least ten times. V usage is TRBV5-6 and J usage is TRBJ2-7; D tentatively fits TRBD1 or TRBD2 (5 bases each). The CDR3 consists of 13 residues. From germline, CDR1 is SGHDT and CDR2 YYEEEE. The V end was cut by 5 bases, the J end by 10 bases, with 19 bases between. CDR3 DNA: TGTGCCAGCAGTATCGGGACCCAGGACGGACAGTACGTC. Translating gives CASSIGTQDGQYV.

The V call is TRBV3-1, the J call TRBJ1-1; possibly TRBD1 for D (5 bases). V was pared by 3 bases and J by 0 bases, with 8 bases between. The CDR3 has 14 residues. Germline-derived CDR1 and CDR2 are LGHDT and YNNKEL (reference sequence). This CDR3 reads CASSHRQLNTEAFF. The CDR3 nucleotides read TGTGCCAGCAGCCACAGACAGTTGAACACTGAAGCTTTCTTT.

This clonotype has only a few counts. This rearrangement joins TRBV7-9 to TRBJ1-3; D is ambiguous. Germline CDR1 and CDR2: SEHNR and FQNEAQ (reference sequence). The CDR3 is 15 amino acids. V was trimmed by 3 bases and J by 0 bases, leaving 9 bases between them. The CDR3 DNA sequence: TGTGCCAGCAGCTTTGATGACGGCTCTGGAAACACCATATATTTT. It translates to CASSFDDGSGNTIYF.

This clonotype was observed a handful of times. The chain combines TRBV7-9 with TRBJ2-3; possible D gene TRBD1, 7 bases. CDR3 length equals 14 residues. Trimming cost V 6 bases and J 6 bases, with 16 bases left between them. The germline V gene has CDR1 SEHNR and CDR2 FQNEAQ (reference sequence). The DNA of the CDR3 is TGTGCCAGCAGGGAGGGGACAGTGAGTGATACGCAGTATTTT. Its translation is CASREGTVSDTQYF.

This rearrangement joins TRBV4-2 to TRBJ1-4, with 8 bases fitting TRBD1. CDR3 length: 17 amino acids. Germline V gene data show CDR1 as LGHNA and CDR2 as YNFKEQ. V dropped 2 bases and J dropped 7; count of bases not matched to a gene: 12. CDR3 coding DNA: TGTGCCAGCAGCCAACCTGGCAGGGGGCAGGAAGGTGAAAAACTGTTTTTT. Protein product: CASSQPGRGQEGEKLFF.

In DNA, the CDR3 is TGTGCCAGCATCGTTTTCCGGGACAGGGCGAACACCGGGGAGCTGTTTTTT. Its translation: CASIVFRDRANTGELFF. The chain combines TRBV7-9 with TRBJ2-2; 9 positions agree with TRBD1. V trimming: 7 bases; J trimming: 0 bases; junction bases outside the gene matches: 9. Germline CDR1 is SEHNR and CDR2 is FQNEAQ (reference sequence). This CDR3 has 17 amino acids.

This chain links TRBV27 with TRBJ2-7, with D possibly being TRBD2 (7 bases). The length of the CDR3 is 16 residues. Germline V lookup: CDR1 MNHEY, CDR2 SMNVEV (reference sequence). V gave up 5 bases and J gave up 0 bases, with 17 bases separating them. As DNA, the CDR3 is TGTGCCAGCAGTCAACCCGGGGGGCCGGGCTCCTACGAGCAGTACGTC. Residues: CASSQPGGPGSYEQYV.

This clonotype was recorded many times. The gene calls are TRBV4-3 and TRBJ2-7; perhaps D is TRBD1 or TRBD2 (5 bases each). This CDR3 region has 17 residues. The germline gives CDR1 LGHNA, CDR2 YSLEER. V was cut by 1 base and J by 0 bases, with 16 bases left in between. CDR3 DNA sequence: TGCGCCAGCAGCCAAGGGCCCGGGGCAGTGAGCTCCTACGAGCAGTACTTC. Its translation: CASSQGPGAVSSYEQYF.

The chain joins TRBV5-6 to TRBJ1-2; D remains ambiguous. This CDR3 comprises 13 residues. V lost 5 bases and J lost 8, with 16 bases in between. The germline gives CDR1 SGHDT, CDR2 YYEEEE. The CDR3 DNA is TGTGCCAGCAGGTCGACGGTTGCTATCGGCTACACCTTC. It specifies CASRSTVAIGYTF.

This clonotype has a count of ten or more. The gene calls are TRBV12-3 or TRBV12-4 and TRBJ2-7; 9 bases are a match to TRBD1. The CDR3 runs 13 residues. J lost 6 bases, V lost 4 bases, and 4 bases had no gene match. The CDR3 loop reads CASSWGDRVEQYV. As DNA, the CDR3 is TGTGCCAGCAGTTGGGGGGACAGGGTCGAGCAGTACGTC.

This clonotype has more than one count but fewer than ten. This chain connects TRBV4-1 to TRBJ2-3; D is unresolved. Trimming cost V 0 bases and J 4 bases, with 11 bases left between them. This CDR3 is 15 amino acids long. The V gene's germline CDR1 is MGHRA and CDR2 YSYEKL. The CDR3, as DNA: TGCGCCAGCAGCCAAGAACCAGGTATTTCAGATACGCAGTATTTT. Its translation: CASSQEPGISDTQYF.

This clonotype came up a few times. The chain links TRBV5-5 to TRBJ1-1; D not certain. From germline, CDR1 is SGHKS and CDR2 YYEKEE (reference sequence). Trimming cost V 2 bases and J 3 bases, with 11 bases left between them. The CDR3 sequence is 14 residues long. The DNA for the CDR3 is TGTGCCAGCAGCTTTAGGGCCCGGGACACTGAAGCTTTCTTT. This gives the protein CASSFRARDTEAFF.

This clonotype was seen repeatedly, ten times or more. The V and J genes are TRBV5-1 and TRBJ1-5; D not resolved. Germline loops: CDR1 SGHRS, CDR2 YFSETQ. Trimming cost V 4 bases and J 7 bases, with 15 bases left between them. This CDR3 region has 14 residues. The chain's CDR3 is CASSAEPSLQPQHF. The CDR3 DNA reads as TGCGCCAGCAGCGCCGAACCCTCTTTGCAGCCCCAGCATTTT.

The V gene is TRBV7-2, the J gene TRBJ2-1; TRBD2 matches at 8 bases. The germline V gene has CDR1 SGHTA and CDR2 FQGNSA. Trimming removed 5 bases from V and 9 bases from J; junction bases left unmatched: 12. The CDR3 totals 15 residues. In nucleotides, the CDR3 is TGTGCCAGCAGCAAAGCCGGGACTAGAGTTCGTGAGCAGTTCTTC. Translating gives CASSKAGTRVREQFF. The entire variable domain, with the rest obtained from reference TRBV7-2 and TRBJ2-1, is as follows: GAGVSQSPSNKVTEKGKDVELRCDPISGHTALYWYRQSLGQGLEFLIYFQGNSAPDKSGLPSDRFSAERTGGSVSTLTIQRTQQEDSAVYLCASSKAGTRVREQFFGPGTRLTVL.

This clonotype was observed a handful of times. The chain has TRBV29-1 and TRBJ1-4; weak D call: TRBD1 (5 bases). Trimming pared 4 bases from V and 10 bases from J, leaving 16 bases between. Germline lookup yields CDR1 SQVTM and CDR2 ANQGSEA. This CDR3 is built from 13 residues. DNA for the CDR3: TGCAGCGTTGGCCAGGGTAATTTGGGAAAACTGTTTTTT. Translation: CSVGQGNLGKLFF.

This clonotype was seen a handful of times. The V gene is TRBV10-3, the J gene TRBJ2-5; 10 bases map to TRBD2. The V segment lost 10 bases and the J segment 5 bases; nucleotides outside the gene matches: 10. Germline CDR1 is ENHRY and CDR2 is SYGVKD. This CDR3 has 14 residues. The CDR3, as DNA: TGTGCCACCTCGAGCGGGGGGGCTCTTGAGACCCAGTACTTC. Translated: CATSSGGALETQYF.

The CDR3 coding sequence is TGTGCCAGCAGCCCCAGGGGACTAGCTAACACCGGGGAGCTGTTTTTT. As protein: CASSPRGLANTGELFF. The chain uses TRBV7-2 and TRBJ2-2; 9 bases agree with TRBD2. The CDR3 is 16 amino acids. The germline CDR1 and CDR2 sequences are SGHTA and FQGNSA. The ends lost 5 bases at V and 2 bases at J; junction bases unmatched: 6.

The chain recombines TRBV12-3 or TRBV12-4 with TRBJ1-1, with unresolved D. The CDR3 extends over 13 amino acids. V was cut by 7 bases and J by 1 base, with 10 bases left in between. CDR3 in DNA: TGTGCCAGCAACCGGGCGGAGAACACTGAAGCTTTCTTT. It is translated as CASNRAENTEAFF.

This clonotype was seen a few times. The genes are TRBV18 and TRBJ2-3, with a weak D call TRBD2 (6 bases). This CDR3 region has 15 residues. The germline V and J ends were trimmed by 2 bases and 9 bases, with 18 bases remaining between them. Germline V CDR1 and CDR2: KGHSH, LQKENI. The CDR3 region has the DNA TGTGCCAGCTCACCAGGGACTGGGATAGGGAGCACGCAGTATTTT. Its translation: CASSPGTGIGSTQYF.

The chain couples TRBV3-1 to TRBJ1-1; no firm D call. Germline V lookup: CDR1 LGHDT, CDR2 YNNKEL (reference sequence). CDR3 length: 14 amino acids. V was shortened by 4 bases and J by 7 bases, with 16 bases between the two germline ends. The CDR3 DNA follows: TGTGCCAGCAGCCCGGTAGCCAACGCCCTTGAAGCTTTCTTT. Translation gives CASSPVANALEAFF.

The chain links TRBV7-3 to TRBJ2-7; maybe TRBD2 (6 bases). V gave up 0 bases and J gave up 9 bases, with 12 bases separating them. Germline V gene lookup returns CDR1 SGHTA and CDR2 FQGTGA. The CDR3 is 13 residues long. This chain's CDR3 is CASSLTGGDGQYF. As DNA, the CDR3 is TGTGCCAGCAGCTTAACCGGCGGGGACGGGCAGTACTTC.